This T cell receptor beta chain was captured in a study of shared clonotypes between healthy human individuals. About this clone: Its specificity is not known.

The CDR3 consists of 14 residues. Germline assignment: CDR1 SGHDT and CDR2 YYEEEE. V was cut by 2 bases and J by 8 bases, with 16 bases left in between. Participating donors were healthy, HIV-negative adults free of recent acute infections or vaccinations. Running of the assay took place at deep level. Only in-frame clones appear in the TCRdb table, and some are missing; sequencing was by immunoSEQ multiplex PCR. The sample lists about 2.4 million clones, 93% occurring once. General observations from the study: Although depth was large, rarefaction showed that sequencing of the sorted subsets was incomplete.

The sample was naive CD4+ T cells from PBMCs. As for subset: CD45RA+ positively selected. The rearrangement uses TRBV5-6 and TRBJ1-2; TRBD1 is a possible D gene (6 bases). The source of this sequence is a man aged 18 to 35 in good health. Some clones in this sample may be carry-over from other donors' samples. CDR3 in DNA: TGTGCCAGCAGCTTCGGGGGGCGGGTGCAAGGCTACACCTTC. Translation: CASSFGGRVQGYTF.